The sequence of this T cell receptor (beta chain) was determined in a study of radiation and T cells in renal cell carcinoma. Study details: Nephrectomy followed 15 Gy stereotactic body radiation by 4 weeks. Findings and caveats of the study: Pretreatment tumor biopsies were lacking, so baseline clonotypes are unknown. In blood, top tumor clones expanded by 2 weeks, shrinking by 4.

The data were produced by immunoSEQ multiplex PCR, yet TCRdb's version contains in-frame clones alone and is incomplete. The sample lists 95,000 to 150,000 clones, around 84% occurring once. This clone has just a few counts. Its antigen remains unknown. Time point specified: baseline pretreatment blood. Treatment described: 15 Gy SBRT to primary tumor, nephrectomy 4 weeks later. Blood was sampled at baseline, 2 weeks and 4 weeks after SBRT. The CDR3 extends over 14 amino acids. CDR1 is SGHAT and CDR2 is FQNNGV in the germline V gene. J lost 8 bases, V lost 5 bases, and 10 bases had no gene match. The chain joins TRBV11-2 to TRBJ1-2; the match to TRBD1 covers 8 bases. The TCR was taken from a woman aged 55-69 years with renal cell carcinoma. The specimen was blood, collected from a patient whose treatment included radiotherapy and nephrectomy. CDR3 residues: CASSLQTGVGGYTF. The CDR3 DNA reads TGTGCCAGCAGCCTTCAGACAGGGGTGGGCGGCTACACCTTC.